This TCR beta chain originates from a study of CD8+CD57+ T cells in acquired aplastic anemia. Study overall: On average, sorted CD4+ and CD8+ cells gave 3 to 4 ug of DNA. Whole-study findings and limits: Sharing between patients and controls was observed for around 30 CD8+ CDR3 sequences.

The template for TCR beta VDJ and CDR3 sequence profiling was genomic DNA. TCRdb re-derived calls from the reads in MiXCR, one entry per CDR3 protein. This table has just over 450,000 distinct CDR3 sequences, about a third appearing once. Trimming pared 6 bases from V and 0 bases from J, leaving 12 bases between. Germline CDR1 SGDLS, CDR2 YYNGEE. The CDR3 is 14 amino acids. By flow cytometry, patients selected for sequencing had shown an expansion of CD8+CD57+ cells. Every patient was diagnosed with severe acquired aplastic anemia. To note about this clonotype: No antigen is known for it.

Input material: sorted CD4+, CD8+, or CD8+CD57+ T cells (not recorded which) from PBMCs. The clonotype was recovered from a human donor with aplastic anemia. The genes are TRBV9 and TRBJ1-1; unclear D gene. Written as DNA, the CDR3 is TGTGCCAGCATCCCCGTCCGGGTGAACACTGAAGCTTTCTTT. This codes for CASIPVRVNTEAFF. Variable domain in full (rest from reference TRBV9 and TRBJ1-1): DSGVTQTPKHLITATGQRVTLRCSPRSGDLSVYWYQQSLDQGLQFLIQYYNGEERAKGNILERFSAQQFPDLHSELNLSSLELGDSALYFCASIPVRVNTEAFFGQGTRLTVV.